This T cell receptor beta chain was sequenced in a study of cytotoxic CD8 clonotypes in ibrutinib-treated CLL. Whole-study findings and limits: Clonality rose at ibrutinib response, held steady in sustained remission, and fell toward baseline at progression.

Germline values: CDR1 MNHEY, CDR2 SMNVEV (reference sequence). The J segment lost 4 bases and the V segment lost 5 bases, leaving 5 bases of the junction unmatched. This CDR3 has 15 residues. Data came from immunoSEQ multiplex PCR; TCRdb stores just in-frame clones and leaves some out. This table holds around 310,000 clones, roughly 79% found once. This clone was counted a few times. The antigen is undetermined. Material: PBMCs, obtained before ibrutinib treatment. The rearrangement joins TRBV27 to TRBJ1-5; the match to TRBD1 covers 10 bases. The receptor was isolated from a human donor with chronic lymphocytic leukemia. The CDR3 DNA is TGTGCCAGCAGTGCATGGACAGGGGGGAATCAGCCCCAGCATTTT. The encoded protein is CASSAWTGGNQPQHF.